This TCR beta chain was found in a study of blood T cell repertoires in COVID-19. Looking at the study overall: Material from acute and convalescent COVID-19 was sourced from the United States, Italy and Spain.

The CDR3 spans 15 residues. The V end lost 3 bases, the J end lost 4 bases, and 13 bases lay between the germline ends. Germline lookup yields CDR1 MRHNA and CDR2 SNTAGT. Original analysis: Cell counts per sample came from amplifying reference gene primers. Assay: immunoSEQ multiplex PCR; the TCRdb copy retains only in-frame clones and omits some. That table gives V, J and clone size, and the DNA gave D and trimming. The sample lists approximately 260,000 clones; 88% were seen once. The specimen sequenced was peripheral blood. The rearrangement joins TRBV6-4 to TRBJ1-3, with D unresolved. The clonotype was recovered from a woman aged 40 to 49 who had recovered from COVID-19. The CDR3 bases are TGTGCCAGCAGTGAGGAGGCAGCGAGAGGAAACACCATATATTTT. It translates to CASSEEAARGNTIYF.